Sequencing of this TCR beta chain was carried out in a study of read filtering for tumor transcriptome and immune sequencing. On the study more broadly: The cohort had roughly 16 men and 14 women aged roughly 45 to 90, mean around 66 years. Whole-transcriptome libraries were prepared after DNase treatment.

This clonotype was detected ten times or more. This library used 300 to 500 ng RNA and molecular barcoded adaptors spanning alpha/delta and beta/gamma chains. TCRdb ran MiXCR on the reads and lists one entry per CDR3 protein. The table lists 62,000 or so distinct CDR3 sequences, about 14% of them singletons, with 40% to 55% in the top ten. Bone marrow was sampled from every patient at the time of active disease. Per germline, CDR1 SQVTM and CDR2 ANQGSEA. CDR3 length: 12 amino acids. Trimming cost V 4 bases and J 4 bases, with 7 bases left between them. Source material: a population of CD138-negative cells sorted from bone marrow. The TCR originated in a donor aged 40 or over with multiple myeloma. The chain links TRBV29-1 to TRBJ2-2, with unresolved D. The DNA of the CDR3 is TGCAGCGTTGGACACAGCACCGGGGAGCTGTTTTTT. The encoded protein is CSVGHSTGELFF.